This is a list of T cell receptor beta chains from one sample in a study of beta chain features in type 1 diabetes. The table came from immunoSEQ multiplex PCR; TCRdb's copy has only in-frame clones and leaves some out. The sample lists approximately 280,000 clones; 14% to 15% were seen once. Sequencing used naive CD4+ T cells from blood. These receptors were collected from a man aged 18 to 29 with type 1 diabetes. The CDR3 runs from the conserved cysteine through the conserved F or W. Each record gives: clone size, V gene, J gene, D gene, CDR3 protein, CDR3 DNA. A D gene is named only where the DNA matches it firmly. Size is omitted from some rows. Given values are once, few, many or a class for expanded clones.

>few|TRBV30|TRBJ2-7|.
CAWGGSYEQYF
TGTGCCTGGGGTGGGAGCTACGAGCAGTACTTC
>.|TRBV5-1|TRBJ2-1|TRBD2
CASSLWRLAGTNEQFF
TGCGCCAGCAGCCTATGGAGACTAGCGGGGACGAATGAGCAGTTCTTC
>few|TRBV25-1|TRBJ2-2|.
CASSEFPGMSNTGELFF
TGTGCCAGCAGTGAATTTCCAGGGATGTCAAACACCGGGGAGCTGTTTTTT
>.|TRBV18|TRBJ2-7|.
CASSLGAGVYEQYF
TGTGCCAGCTCACTGGGCGCAGGGGTCTACGAGCAGTACTTC
>.|TRBV5-1|TRBJ2-2|.
CASSLTGNTGELFF
TGCGCCAGCAGCTTGACAGGAAACACCGGGGAGCTGTTTTTT
>.|TRBV30|TRBJ1-5|.
CAWSLTGSRPQHF
TGTGCCTGGAGTCTAACAGGGAGTCGGCCCCAGCATTTT
>.|TRBV28|TRBJ2-6|TRBD1
CASSLRQGPSAF
TGTGCCAGCAGTCTTAGACAGGGGCCCTCGGCTTTC
>.|TRBV9|TRBJ2-1|.
CASSVERGNYNEQFF
TGTGCCAGCAGCGTAGAGCGCGGAAACTACAATGAGCAGTTCTTC
>.|TRBV9|TRBJ2-7|TRBD1
CASSALGTATYEQYF
TGTGCCAGCAGCGCCCTCGGGACAGCTACCTACGAGCAGTACTTC
>.|TRBV28|TRBJ2-3|TRBD2
CASSGGGLFTDTQYF
TGTGCCAGCAGTGGGGGGGGACTCTTCACAGATACGCAGTATTTT
>few|TRBV4-2|TRBJ2-1|.
CASSFSGPYNEQFF
TGTGCCAGCAGCTTTAGCGGACCTTACAATGAGCAGTTCTTC
>few|TRBV6-5|TRBJ2-7|TRBD1
CASSGGQPSYEQYF
TGTGCCAGCAGTGGGGGACAGCCTTCCTACGAGCAGTACTTC
>few|TRBV29-1|TRBJ1-2|TRBD1
CSAPEDRGNYGYTF
TGCAGCGCCCCGGAGGACAGGGGTAACTATGGCTACACCTTC
>.|TRBV10-3|TRBJ2-2|TRBD1
CAIRPGQGGGELFF
TGTGCCATCAGGCCGGGACAGGGAGGCGGGGAGCTGTTTTTT
>few|TRBV28|TRBJ2-3|TRBD2
CASSYRTSPRGAQYF
TGTGCCAGCAGTTATCGGACTAGCCCGAGGGGTGCGCAGTATTTT
>.|TRBV21-1|TRBJ2-7|.
CASSILSRDF
TGTGCCAGCAGTATCCTGTCCAGGGACTTC
>.|TRBV7-2|TRBJ1-2|.
CASSLMMAREDGYTF
TGTGCCAGCAGCTTAATGATGGCCAGGGAGGATGGCTACACCTTC
>few|TRBV4-2|TRBJ1-6|TRBD1
CASSPGTGPIHLHF
TGTGCCAGCAGCCCCGGGACAGGTCCAATTCACCTCCACTTT
>.|TRBV14|TRBJ1-2|.
CASSQRRPTNYGYTF
TGTGCCAGCAGCCAACGCAGGCCAACTAACTATGGCTACACCTTC
>few|TRBV5-1|TRBJ1-1|.
CASRQEMNTEAFF
TGCGCCAGTCGACAGGAGATGAACACTGAAGCTTTCTTT
>.|TRBV19|TRBJ2-2|.
CASGTVFGGELFF
TGTGCCAGCGGGACTGTCTTCGGCGGGGAGCTGTTTTTT
>.|TRBV5-1|TRBJ1-2|.
CASSSSMTGDGGYTF
TGCGCCAGCAGTTCCTCCATGACGGGGGATGGCGGCTACACCTTC
>.|TRBV6-5|TRBJ2-1|TRBD2
CASSPSGGGNEQFF
TGTGCCAGCAGTCCCTCCGGGGGGGGCAATGAGCAGTTCTTC
>few|TRBV5-1|TRBJ2-7|TRBD2
CASSFLASGTYEQYF
TGCGCCAGCAGCTTCTTGGCTAGCGGTACCTACGAGCAGTACTTC
>.|TRBV7-2|TRBJ2-7|TRBD1
CASGRTGALRSYEQYF
TGTGCCAGCGGACGAACAGGGGCTCTCCGATCCTACGAGCAGTACTTC
>.|TRBV28|TRBJ1-1|.
CASSLKRRLMNTEAFF
TGTGCCAGCAGTTTAAAACGGCGGCTTATGAACACTGAAGCTTTCTTT
>.|TRBV2|TRBJ2-2|TRBD2
CASSVGLAGGNGELFF
TGTGCCAGCTCCGTAGGGCTAGCGGGAGGGAACGGGGAGCTGTTTTTT
>.|TRBV18|TRBJ2-5|.
CASSWRRAETQYF
TGTGCCAGCTCATGGCGGAGAGCAGAGACCCAGTACTTC
>many|TRBV29-1|TRBJ2-5|TRBD2
CSARLAEGTQYF
TGCAGCGCCCGACTAGCGGAGGGGACCCAGTACTTC
>.|TRBV9|TRBJ1-2|.
CASSVDGGNYGYTF
TGTGCCAGCAGCGTAGATGGGGGGAACTATGGCTACACCTTC